The 29 T cell receptor beta chains below were found in one sample sequenced in a study of T cell responses to AZD1222 COVID-19 vaccine. Sequenced by immunoSEQ multiplex PCR; TCRdb stores in-frame clones only, minus some. The table shows fewer than 90,000 clones, with roughly 90% occurring only once. This specimen consisted of peripheral blood, obtained on day 0 of AZD1222 vaccination. These receptors originate from an adult in good health.

CDR3 sequence: CASSESSGSYEQYF. As DNA, the CDR3 is TGCGCCAGCAGTGAGTCTAGCGGGTCATACGAGCAGTACTTC. The rearrangement links TRBV10-1 to TRBJ2-7, with TRBD2 matching 7 bases. CDR1 and CDR2 from the germline V gene are WNHNN and SYGVQD (reference sequence). Losses at the gene ends were 0 bases for V and 4 bases for J; bases not matched to a gene: 3. CDR3 length: 14 residues.

V gene TRBV5-1 combines with J gene TRBJ1-1; weak D call: TRBD1 (6 bases). The CDR3 runs 15 residues. Germline-derived CDR1 and CDR2 are SGHRS and YFSETQ. The V end lost 0 bases, the J end lost 8 bases, and 17 bases lay between the germline ends. Here the CDR3 DNA reads TGCGCCAGCAGCTTGGGCCTAGGGGGGCTCTCCGAAGCTTTCTTT. It codes for CASSLGLGGLSEAFF.

The V gene is TRBV19, the J gene TRBJ2-2; 11 nucleotides align to TRBD2. The V and J ends lost 5 bases and 5 bases, in that order; junction bases with no gene match: 1. CDR1 is LNHDA, CDR2 SQIVND, per germline (reference sequence). This CDR3 region has 14 residues. CDR3 DNA sequence: TGTGCCAGTAGTCCTAGCGGGAGGACCGGGGAGCTGTTTTTT. Amino acid sequence: CASSPSGRTGELFF.

The gene calls are TRBV19 and TRBJ1-3, with D possibly being TRBD1 (5 bases). This CDR3 is 15 amino acids long. The V gene lost 5 bases and the J gene lost 0 bases, with 11 bases spanning the gap. In germline, CDR1 is LNHDA, CDR2 SQIVND (reference sequence). The CDR3 DNA reads as TGTGCCAGTAGTTTGTGGGGGAACTCTGGAAACACCATATATTTT. Translating it yields CASSLWGNSGNTIYF.

The CDR3 is CASSPLTGSGTQYF. The CDR3 nucleotides read TGTGCCAGTAGTCCCCTGACGGGCTCCGGGACCCAGTACTTC. The V call is TRBV19, the J call TRBJ2-5; D is ambiguous. From germline, CDR1 is LNHDA and CDR2 SQIVND (reference sequence). V lost 5 bases to trimming and J lost 7 bases, with 17 bases between them. The CDR3 sequence is 14 residues long.

The genes are TRBV5-8 and TRBJ1-2; 7 nucleotides match TRBD1. The V and J ends lost 3 bases and 4 bases, in that order; junction bases with no gene match: 6. The CDR3 is 14 amino acids. From germline, CDR1 is SGHTS and CDR2 YDEGEE. This CDR3 is CASSWTQGVYGYTF. In DNA form, the CDR3 reads TGTGCCAGCAGCTGGACGCAGGGGGTCTATGGCTACACCTTC.

This chain links TRBV6-5 with TRBJ1-4, with 8 bases fitting TRBD1. From germline, CDR1 is MNHEY and CDR2 SVGAGI. The CDR3 has 15 amino acids. V gave up 7 bases and J gave up 8 bases; unmatched junction bases: 12. The CDR3, as DNA: TGTGCCAGCAATGGAATAGGACAGGGAGGCGAAAAACTGTTTTTT. Its translation: CASNGIGQGGEKLFF.

V is TRBV18 and J is TRBJ2-1; 7 bases map to TRBD2. CDR1 and CDR2 from the germline V gene are KGHSH and LQKENI. Trimming at V came to 0 bases and at J to 3 bases, leaving 8 bases not matched to a gene. The CDR3 length is 17 residues. CDR3 bases: TGTGCCAGCTCACCACCGGGCGGGAGTCTTAGCTACAATGAGCAGTTCTTC. Protein: CASSPPGGSLSYNEQFF.

This clone showed up just once. This chain uses TRBV6-5 with TRBJ2-1; TRBD1 agrees at 9 bases. The CDR3 is 14 residues long. Germline CDR1 reads MNHEY; CDR2 reads SVGAGI. After removal of 4 bases from V and 8 bases from J, the junction contained 6 bases not matched to a gene. The DNA for the CDR3 is TGTGCCAGCAGTTGGACAGGGGTTGGAGATGAGCAGTTCTTC. It encodes CASSWTGVGDEQFF.

The rearrangement uses TRBV18 and TRBJ1-1; 9 bases match TRBD1. The CDR3 loop spans 15 amino acids. V lost 3 bases to trimming and J lost 2 bases; unmatched junction nucleotides: 4. Germline V gene data show CDR1 as KGHSH and CDR2 as LQKENI. This chain's CDR3 is CASSPTGQGNTEAFF. CDR3 DNA: TGTGCCAGCTCACCTACGGGACAGGGCAACACTGAAGCTTTCTTT.

The gene calls are TRBV7-2 and TRBJ2-3; 9 bases match TRBD1. From germline, CDR1 is SGHTA and CDR2 FQGNSA. Trimming took 5 bases from V and 5 from J; bases not matched to a gene: 8. This CDR3 has 15 amino acids. The CDR3 loop reads CASSPGQGRGDTQYF. CDR3 coding DNA: TGTGCCAGCAGCCCTGGACAGGGGCGCGGAGATACGCAGTATTTT.

The V gene is TRBV28, the J gene TRBJ2-5; D gene unclear. Germline V gives CDR1 MDHEN, CDR2 SYDVKM. Trimming shortened V by 10 bases and J by 5 bases, and 11 bases separated the two germline ends. The CDR3 contains 11 residues. The CDR3 nucleotides read TGTGCCACTCAATCGTCGGAGACCCAGTACTTC. It yields the protein CATQSSETQYF.

This chain joins TRBV19 and TRBJ1-2, with D unclear. CDR1 and CDR2 from the germline V gene are LNHDA and SQIVND (reference sequence). V was clipped by 10 bases and J by 4 bases, with 16 bases between them. This CDR3 region has 13 residues. In DNA, the CDR3 is TGTGCCACTCAGGACGGAGCATTCTATGGCTACACCTTC. Translated, it gives CATQDGAFYGYTF. Full variable domain (outside the CDR3, taken from reference TRBV19 and TRBJ1-2): DGGITQSPKYLFRKEGQNVTLSCEQNLNHDAMYWYRQDPGQGLRLIYYSQIVNDFQKGDIAEGYSVSREKKESFPLTVTSAQKNPTAFYLCATQDGAFYGYTFGSGTRLTVV.

The rearrangement links TRBV11-3 to TRBJ2-2; 9 bases agree with TRBD2. V lost 5 bases and J lost 7; bases outside the gene matches: 11. Looked up from germline, CDR1 is SGHNT and CDR2 is YENEEA. This CDR3 comprises 16 residues. Here the CDR3 reads CASSTARGGDLGELFF. The CDR3 DNA reads as TGTGCCAGCAGCACCGCCCGCGGGGGGGACCTCGGGGAGCTGTTTTTT.

CDR3 protein: CASSADRIGHNEQFF. The CDR3, as DNA: TGTGCCAGCAGCGCAGACAGGATTGGTCATAATGAGCAGTTCTTC. This chain connects TRBV6-5 to TRBJ2-1; D might be TRBD1 (6 bases). Germline assignment: CDR1 MNHEY and CDR2 SVGAGI. The V gene lost 6 bases and the J gene lost 7 bases, with 19 bases spanning the gap. There are 15 residues in the CDR3.

The V and J genes are TRBV15 and TRBJ2-3; D not certain. This CDR3 contains 13 residues. V was pared by 1 base and J by 1 base, with 3 bases between. Germline V gene sequence: CDR1 LNHNV, CDR2 YYDKDF (reference sequence). The CDR3 spells CATSRGGTDTQYF. In DNA form, the CDR3 reads TGTGCCACCAGCAGAGGGGGCACAGATACGCAGTATTTT. The full variable domain, with the rest looked up from reference TRBV15 and TRBJ2-3, is DAMVIQNPRYQVTQFGKPVTLSCSQTLNHNVMYWYQQKSSQAPKLLFHYYDKDFNNEADTPDNFQSRRPNTSFCFLDIRSPGLGDTAMYLCATSRGGTDTQYFGPGTRLTVL.

The chain combines TRBV7-2 with TRBJ2-5; 8 bases line up with TRBD2. CDR1 SGHTA and CDR2 FQGNSA come from the germline V gene. Trimming at V came to 1 base and at J to 1 base, leaving 2 bases not matched to a gene. This CDR3 has 15 amino acids. The CDR3 DNA reads as TGTGCCAGCAGCTTAGTCGGGGGGGCCCAAGAGACCCAGTACTTC. Its protein is CASSLVGGAQETQYF.

The CDR3 DNA sequence: TGTGCCAGCTCACCGGGACTAGCGGGAGGGGATTCCTACAATGAGCAGTTCTTC. Residues: CASSPGLAGGDSYNEQFF. The rearrangement joins TRBV18 to TRBJ2-1; 16 nucleotides line up with TRBD2. This CDR3 region has 18 residues. V lost 3 bases to trimming and J lost 1 base; unmatched junction nucleotides: 3. Germline-derived CDR1 and CDR2 are KGHSH and LQKENI.

The chain combines TRBV3-1 (or the pseudogene TRBV3-2) with TRBJ1-6; no reliable D call. This CDR3 contains 14 residues. Germline lookup yields CDR1 LGHDT and CDR2 YNNKEL (reference sequence). The V end was cut by 7 bases, the J end by 6 bases, with 13 bases between. In nucleotides, the CDR3 is TGTGCCAGCACCCCGGGAGGGCCTAATTCACCCCTCCACTTT. This translates into CASTPGGPNSPLHF.

The gene calls are TRBV6-6 and TRBJ2-1; 15 bases are shared with TRBD2. J lost 7 bases, V lost 7 bases, and 8 bases had no gene match. The CDR3 is 16 residues long. Germline CDR1 is MNHNY and CDR2 is SVGAGI (reference sequence). The CDR3 loop is CASTLPGTSGRNEQFF. For the CDR3, the DNA is TGTGCCAGCACCCTACCGGGGACTAGCGGGAGGAATGAGCAGTTCTTC.

The chain links TRBV6-5 to TRBJ1-1, with TRBD1 as a possible D gene (5 bases). Trimming removed 0 bases from V and 4 bases from J, with 15 bases in between. CDR1 and CDR2 (germline): MNHEY, SVGAGI. The CDR3 extends over 16 amino acids. The CDR3 nucleotides are TGTGCCAGCAGTTACTCTGGGACCTCCTTGGGCACTGAAGCTTTCTTT. Its protein product is CASSYSGTSLGTEAFF.

The chain is built from TRBV5-1 and TRBJ1-6; D is possibly TRBD1 (6 bases). Trimming removed 7 bases from V and 5 bases from J, with 28 bases in between. The CDR3 has 19 residues. From germline, CDR1 is SGHRS and CDR2 YFSETQ. The CDR3 DNA reads TGCGCCAGCCCTACCCGGGGGGGGGCGGCCTTTCCTAATAATTCACCCCTCCACTTT. Protein product: CASPTRGGAAFPNNSPLHF.

The chain links TRBV2 to TRBJ2-7, with 8 nucleotides matching TRBD1. Losses at the gene ends were 5 bases for V and 6 bases for J; bases not matched to a gene: 9. The length of the CDR3 is 14 residues. Germline values: CDR1 SNHLY, CDR2 FYNNEI. CDR3 in amino acids: CASSPGTGGREQYF. The CDR3 nucleotides are TGTGCCAGCAGTCCGGGGACAGGAGGTCGCGAGCAGTACTTC. The full variable domain, with the rest looked up from reference TRBV2 and TRBJ2-7, is EPEVTQTPSHQVTQMGQEVILRCVPISNHLYFYWYRQILGQKVEFLVSFYNNEISEKSEIFDDQFSVERPDGSNFTLKIRSTKLEDSAMYFCASSPGTGGREQYFGPGTRLTVT.

This clone was counted a few times. This chain links TRBV7-8 with TRBJ2-1; possibly TRBD1 for D (5 bases). This CDR3 has 13 amino acids. V dropped 8 bases and J dropped 4 bases, with 12 bases sitting between them. Per the germline V gene, CDR1 is SGHVS and CDR2 is FQNEAQ. The CDR3: CASQKRGYNEQFF. The CDR3 nucleotides are TGTGCCAGCCAAAAAAGGGGTTACAATGAGCAGTTCTTC.

The J gene is TRBJ1-2, the V gene TRBV7-2, with 7 bases aligning to TRBD1. The length of the CDR3 is 15 residues. The J segment lost 4 bases and the V segment lost 0 bases, leaving 5 bases of the junction unmatched. Per germline, CDR1 SGHTA and CDR2 FQGNSA. CDR3 amino acids: CASSLAHGTVYGYTF. CDR3 coding DNA: TGTGCCAGCAGCTTAGCGCACGGGACAGTCTATGGCTACACCTTC.

The V call is TRBV5-1, the J call TRBJ2-1; the match to TRBD2 covers 8 bases. Germline V gives CDR1 SGHRS, CDR2 YFSETQ. V lost 7 bases to trimming and J lost 1 base; unmatched junction nucleotides: 7. The length of the CDR3 is 15 residues. CDR3 protein: CASGISGGSYNEQFF. CDR3 nucleotide sequence: TGCGCCAGCGGCATAAGCGGGGGTTCCTACAATGAGCAGTTCTTC.

The chain has TRBV29-1 and TRBJ2-2, with 11 bases identical to TRBD2. This CDR3 comprises 15 residues. Trimming cost V 5 bases and J 5 bases; bases outside gene matches: 7. Germline lookup yields CDR1 SQVTM and CDR2 ANQGSEA. The CDR3 DNA follows: TGCAGCGTTACAAGACTAGCGGGGCCAACCGGGGAGCTGTTTTTT. Translating gives CSVTRLAGPTGELFF.

The chain recombines TRBV3-1 (or the pseudogene TRBV3-2) with TRBJ2-1, with a tentative D call TRBD1 (5 bases). CDR3 length equals 12 residues. V shed 1 base and J shed 13 bases, with 11 bases lying between them. The germline gives CDR1 LGHDT, CDR2 YNNKEL (reference sequence). The CDR3 nucleotides read TGTGCCAGCAGCCAAGCCCGACAGTTACAGTTCTTC. It codes for CASSQARQLQFF.

The rearrangement joins TRBV27 to TRBJ1-1, with D possibly TRBD1 on 5 matching bases. The germline V gene encodes CDR1 MNHEY and CDR2 SMNVEV (reference sequence). V lost 5 bases, J lost 4 bases, and 14 bases lay in between. This CDR3 has 14 amino acids. CDR3 nucleotides: TGTGCCAGCAGTCCCATCCAGGGAGGCACTGAAGCTTTCTTT. This sequence encodes CASSPIQGGTEAFF.